Listed below are T cell receptor beta chains from one sample, sequenced in a study of T-cell memory formation after mild COVID-19. MiXCR was run by TCRdb on the 5' RACE reads, yielding one entry per CDR3 protein. The table lists 85,000 to 120,000 distinct CDR3 sequences, around 12% of them singletons. Sequencing was performed on PBMCs or a T cell subset sorted from them (not recorded which). The receptors were sampled from an adult woman who had mild COVID-19 (a few samples of this study predate the infection). Cell type and time point are not known. Both conserved end residues are trimmed from each CDR3. Each record gives: clone size, V gene, J gene, CDR3 protein. Some rows have no size entry. The others give once, few or many, or a class for an expanded clone.

size: .; V: TRBV6-2/TRBV6-3; J: TRBJ2-1; CDR3: ASSRSGRPGDEQF
size: few; V: TRBV20-1; J: TRBJ1-1; CDR3: SARSGRRTEAF
size: .; V: TRBV11-2; J: TRBJ1-5; CDR3: ASSLGVGGSNQPQH
size: .; V: TRBV7-8; J: TRBJ2-7; CDR3: ASSTPGAWDEQY
size: few; V: TRBV19; J: TRBJ2-3; CDR3: ASSIRDTDTQY
size: many; V: TRBV10-3; J: TRBJ2-1; CDR3: AISESKDRGPHNEQF
size: few; V: TRBV15; J: TRBJ2-2; CDR3: ATENRRAGVVPNTGELF
size: few; V: TRBV7-9; J: TRBJ1-2; CDR3: ASSPGYGYT
size: .; V: TRBV9; J: TRBJ2-5; CDR3: ASSVGDRMETQY
size: few; V: TRBV5-1; J: TRBJ2-7; CDR3: ASSPHKPGQGLNEQY
size: many; V: TRBV7-2; J: TRBJ2-1; CDR3: ASSLVGPGNEQF
size: .; V: TRBV24-1; J: TRBJ1-5; CDR3: ATSDRSTSNQPQH
size: .; V: TRBV24-1; J: TRBJ2-7; CDR3: ATSEGYEQY
size: few; V: TRBV20-1; J: TRBJ1-6; CDR3: SGQHSPLH
size: .; V: TRBV29-1; J: TRBJ1-2; CDR3: SVTTPDGEDYGYT
size: .; V: TRBV19; J: TRBJ2-7; CDR3: ASSMGTGTYEQY
size: .; V: TRBV5-6; J: TRBJ2-3; CDR3: ASSLGFGGLDTQY
size: many; V: TRBV6-5; J: TRBJ1-1; CDR3: ASRSGRGAIEAF
size: .; V: TRBV9; J: TRBJ2-7; CDR3: ASSVVAGSYEQY
size: few; V: TRBV12-3/TRBV12-4; J: TRBJ2-5; CDR3: ASSLSERDPLGTQY
size: few; V: TRBV6-2/TRBV6-3; J: TRBJ1-1; CDR3: ASTRQENTEAF
size: many; V: TRBV20-1; J: TRBJ2-7; CDR3: SARTLTPYEQY
size: few; V: TRBV11-2; J: TRBJ2-1; CDR3: ASSLGDRVHNEQF
size: few; V: TRBV4-1; J: TRBJ2-3; CDR3: ASSQATGYTDTQY
size: .; V: TRBV5-1; J: TRBJ2-1; CDR3: ASSLDTGGYEQF
size: few; V: TRBV11-2; J: TRBJ2-7; CDR3: ASSSRDLTREQY
size: few; V: TRBV5-6; J: TRBJ2-1; CDR3: ASSSTVAGEQF
size: many; V: TRBV5-1; J: TRBJ2-1; CDR3: ASSLGQGRNEQF
size: many; V: TRBV7-9; J: TRBJ2-5; CDR3: ASDSYGTSGSETQY
size: few; V: TRBV6-6; J: TRBJ2-3; CDR3: ASSYKAEGGPDTQY
size: few; V: TRBV4-1; J: TRBJ2-1; CDR3: ASSQGTGSNEQF
size: few; V: TRBV9; J: TRBJ2-3; CDR3: ASSVDQGLFSTDTQY
size: few; V: TRBV12-3/TRBV12-4; J: TRBJ2-7; CDR3: ASRRTGQGDEQY
size: .; V: TRBV4-2; J: TRBJ2-1; CDR3: ASSHTSGRAGDEQF
size: few; V: TRBV27; J: TRBJ1-1; CDR3: ASSLDSDTGLETEAF
size: .; V: TRBV21-1; J: TRBJ2-5; CDR3: ASSFGGTAPYLRQETQY
size: .; V: TRBV11-1; J: TRBJ2-5; CDR3: ASSVGQGVVQETQY
size: .; V: TRBV7-3; J: TRBJ2-5; CDR3: ASSASGGQETQY
size: few; V: TRBV9; J: TRBJ2-3; CDR3: ASTPQATGAGDTQY
size: .; V: TRBV12-3/TRBV12-4; J: TRBJ2-3; CDR3: ASSWGLQWDTQY
size: .; V: TRBV6-2/TRBV6-3; J: TRBJ2-3; CDR3: ASSYEADTYSTDTQY
size: few; V: TRBV27; J: TRBJ1-1; CDR3: ASSLGAGSLTEAF
size: .; V: TRBV24-1; J: TRBJ1-2; CDR3: ATSDLGHNHGYT
size: .; V: TRBV3-1; J: TRBJ2-1; CDR3: ASSQETSGSNEQF
size: few; V: TRBV7-9; J: TRBJ1-2; CDR3: ASSLSTDYGYT
size: .; V: TRBV29-1; J: TRBJ2-7; CDR3: SVGGESYEQY
size: .; V: TRBV4-1; J: TRBJ1-1; CDR3: ASSPRTGTNTEAF
size: .; V: TRBV29-1; J: TRBJ1-2; CDR3: SVVGQTRDYYGYT
size: .; V: TRBV11-1; J: TRBJ2-3; CDR3: ASSSRTSGTRGDTQY
size: few; V: TRBV4-3; J: TRBJ2-2; CDR3: ASSLTGAWTGELF
size: many; V: TRBV7-6; J: TRBJ2-3; CDR3: ASSLEDGPDTQY
size: .; V: TRBV7-9; J: TRBJ2-1; CDR3: AAPASDEQF
size: few; V: TRBV7-9; J: TRBJ2-7; CDR3: ASSLGVAGGTVSYEQY
size: few; V: TRBV12-3/TRBV12-4; J: TRBJ2-3; CDR3: ASSFSSGGAGLTDTQY
size: few; V: TRBV12-3/TRBV12-4; J: TRBJ1-5; CDR3: ASSLRQGSNQPQH
size: .; V: TRBV5-1; J: TRBJ2-1; CDR3: ASSLGQGRDEQF
size: few; V: TRBV2; J: TRBJ2-5; CDR3: ASSDPRAGSLQETQY